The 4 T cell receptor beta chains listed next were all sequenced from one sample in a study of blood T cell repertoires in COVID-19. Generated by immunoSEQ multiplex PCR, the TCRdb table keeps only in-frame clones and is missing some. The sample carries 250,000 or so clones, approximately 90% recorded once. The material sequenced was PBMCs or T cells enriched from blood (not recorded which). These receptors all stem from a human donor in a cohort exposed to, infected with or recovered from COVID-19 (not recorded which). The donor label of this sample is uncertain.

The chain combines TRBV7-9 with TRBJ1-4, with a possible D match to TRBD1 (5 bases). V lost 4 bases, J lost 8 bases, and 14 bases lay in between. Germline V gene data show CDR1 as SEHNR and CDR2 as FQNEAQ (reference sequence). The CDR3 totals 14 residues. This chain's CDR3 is CASSSAGRREKLFF. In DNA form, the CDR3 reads TGTGCCAGCAGCTCCGCAGGGAGGCGGGAAAAACTGTTTTTT.

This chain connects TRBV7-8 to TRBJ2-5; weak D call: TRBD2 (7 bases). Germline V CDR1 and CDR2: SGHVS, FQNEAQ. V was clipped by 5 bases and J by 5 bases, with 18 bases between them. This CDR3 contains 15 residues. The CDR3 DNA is TGTGCCAGCAGCCGACCGACGGGGGGCGGGGAGACCCAGTACTTC. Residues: CASSRPTGGGETQYF.

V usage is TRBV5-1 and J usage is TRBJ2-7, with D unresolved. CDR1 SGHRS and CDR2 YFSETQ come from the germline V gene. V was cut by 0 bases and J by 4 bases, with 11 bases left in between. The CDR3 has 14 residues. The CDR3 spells CASSLGGSSYEQYF. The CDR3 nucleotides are TGCGCCAGCAGCTTGGGCGGATCTTCTTACGAGCAGTACTTC.

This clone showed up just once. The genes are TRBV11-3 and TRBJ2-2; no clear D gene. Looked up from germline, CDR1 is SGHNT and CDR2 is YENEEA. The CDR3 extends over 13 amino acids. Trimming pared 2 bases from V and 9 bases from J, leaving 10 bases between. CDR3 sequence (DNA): TGTGCCAGCAGCTTACCCCCGGGTCGGGAGCTGTTTTTT. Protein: CASSLPPGRELFF.